Sequencing of this T cell receptor beta chain was carried out in a study of blood T cell repertoires in COVID-19 (dated by TCRdb to between 2020 and 2021). About the study as a whole: The collaborator samples originated in the United States, Italy and Spain and spanned the acute and convalescent phases of COVID-19. The material from the prospective study consisted of cDNA or gDNA derived from T cells, B-cell-depleted T cells, or PBMCs. Deeply sampled blood TCRbeta repertoires from subjects exposed to, actively infected with, or recovered from COVID-19 were included in the dataset. The repertoires were made available in a free public database intended to serve as a resource for research on the immune response to SARS-CoV-2. Samples came from the ongoing ImmuneRACE study (first 160 participants) plus 1,254 subjects from 6 global collaborators. Nearly every sample came with metadata listing a de-identified subject ID, COVID-19 status, age in years and sex. Where HLA class I and class II types were available, the types were taken from metadata supplied by the sample provider, not from assay-based typing.

Worth noting for this clone: The target of this receptor is not known. Within one base of it there is no much larger clone, and no base qualities were kept.

Reading from cysteine to phenylalanine, the CDR3 counts 13 amino acids. Only CDR3 DNA remains: 39 bases, in frame from the first base. CDR1 and CDR2 (GTSNPN, SVGIG) derive from the germline V gene (reference sequence). V gives up 4 bases and J gives up 3 bases, and the segment between their germline ends measures 12 bases. Overall study outcomes, separate from this receptor: The amount of clinical and demographic metadata varied by source and participant and was provided uncurated.

TCRbeta CDR3 regions were amplified from genomic DNA by means of the immunoSEQ Assay, a bias-controlled multiplex PCR. The paper's processing steps were these. Within the assay, amplification of reference gene primers was used to estimate how many nucleated cells each sample contained. To quantify the absolute abundance of each unique TCRbeta CDR3 rearrangement, sequence reads were collapsed and filtered. For each sample, productive Simpson clonality was calculated as the square root of Simpson's diversity index over productive rearrangements. TCRdb holds this immuneACCESS table with in-frame rearrangements only. Some clones are missing; in checked studies, unresolved V genes explain under half, and the rest has no known cause. V and J calls and clone size come straight from that table; D and trimming were deduced from the DNA. In this sample the table shows 90,000 to 100,000 clones, roughly nine tenths of which occur a single time. 5.1% of the sample lies in the top ten.

Each collaborating institution followed its own protocols to collect whole blood in K2EDTA tubes. For TCRbeta analysis, collaborator samples were shipped as frozen whole blood, as isolated PBMCs, or as DNA extracted from either sample type. Recombination connected TRBV30 to TRBJ1-1, with a tentative D gene TRBD1 over 6 matching bases. Specimen: peripheral blood. The sequence came from a man aged 50-60 years with acute or convalescent COVID-19. The CDR3 reads CAWTGRGYTEAFF. The nucleotide sequence is given as TGTGCCTGGACGGGCAGGGGATACACTGAAGCTTTCTTT. With the portions outside the CDR3 filled from the reference TRBV30 and TRBJ1-1 genes, the complete variable region becomes SQTIHQWPATLVQPVGSPLSLECTVEGTSNPNLYWYRQAAGRGLQLLFYSVGIGQISSEVPQNLSASRPQDRQFILSSKKLLLSDSGFYLCAWTGRGYTEAFFGQGTRLTVV.